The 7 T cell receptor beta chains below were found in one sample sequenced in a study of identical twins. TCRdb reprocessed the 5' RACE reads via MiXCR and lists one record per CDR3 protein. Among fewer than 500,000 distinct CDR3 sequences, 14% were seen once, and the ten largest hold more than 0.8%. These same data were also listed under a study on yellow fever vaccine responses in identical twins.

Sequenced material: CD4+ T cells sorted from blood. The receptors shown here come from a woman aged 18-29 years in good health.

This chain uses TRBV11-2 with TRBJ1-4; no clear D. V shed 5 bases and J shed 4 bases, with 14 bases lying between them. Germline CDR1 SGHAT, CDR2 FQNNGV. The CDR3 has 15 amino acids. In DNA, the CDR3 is TGTGCCAGCAGCGCCTCATTACCTTATAATGAAAAACTGTTTTTT. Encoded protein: CASSASLPYNEKLFF.

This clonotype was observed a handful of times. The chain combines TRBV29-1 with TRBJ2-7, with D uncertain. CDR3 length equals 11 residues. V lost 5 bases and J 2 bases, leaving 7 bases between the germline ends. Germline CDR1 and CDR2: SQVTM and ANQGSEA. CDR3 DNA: TGCAGCGTTTGGGGTACCTACGAGCAGTACTTC. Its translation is CSVWGTYEQYF.

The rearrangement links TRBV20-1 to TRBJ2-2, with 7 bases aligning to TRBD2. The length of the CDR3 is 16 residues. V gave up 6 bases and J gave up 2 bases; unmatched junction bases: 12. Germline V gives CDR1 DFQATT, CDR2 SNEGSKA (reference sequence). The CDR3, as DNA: TGCAGTGCCCTGCAATCAGCGGGGCTTAACACCGGGGAGCTGTTTTTT. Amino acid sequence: CSALQSAGLNTGELFF.

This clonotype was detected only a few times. The CDR3 region is CAWSVLPIRGFEQYF. The CDR3 DNA reads TGTGCCTGGAGTGTACTCCCCATTAGGGGATTCGAGCAGTACTTC. This chain connects TRBV30 to TRBJ2-7, with D perhaps TRBD1 (5 bases). The V gene lost 0 bases and the J gene lost 6 bases, with 18 bases spanning the gap. The CDR3 is made up of 15 amino acids. Germline values: CDR1 GTSNPN, CDR2 SVGIG (reference sequence). Together with reference TRBV30 and TRBJ2-7, the CDR3 gives the full variable domain: SQTIHQWPATLVQPVGSPLSLECTVEGTSNPNLYWYRQAAGRGLQLLFYSVGIGQISSEVPQNLSASRPQDRQFILSSKKLLLSDSGFYLCAWSVLPIRGFEQYFGPGTRLTVT.

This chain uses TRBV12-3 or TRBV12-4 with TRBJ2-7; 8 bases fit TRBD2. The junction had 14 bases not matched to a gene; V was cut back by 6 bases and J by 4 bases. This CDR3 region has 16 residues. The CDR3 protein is CASRYRGGTSIYEQYF. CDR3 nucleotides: TGTGCCAGCAGGTACCGCGGGGGGACGTCAATTTACGAGCAGTACTTC.

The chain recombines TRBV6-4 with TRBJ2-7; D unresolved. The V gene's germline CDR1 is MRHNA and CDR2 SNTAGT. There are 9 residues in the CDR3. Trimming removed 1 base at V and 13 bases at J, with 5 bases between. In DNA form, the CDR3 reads TGTGCCAGCAGTGACTGTGGCTACTTC. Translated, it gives CASSDCGYF.

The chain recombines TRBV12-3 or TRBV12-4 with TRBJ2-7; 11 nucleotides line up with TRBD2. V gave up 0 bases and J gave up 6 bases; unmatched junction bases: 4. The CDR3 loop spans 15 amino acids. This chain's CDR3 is CASSLAGTSGGEQYF. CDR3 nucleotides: TGTGCCAGCAGTTTAGCCGGGACTAGCGGTGGCGAGCAGTACTTC.